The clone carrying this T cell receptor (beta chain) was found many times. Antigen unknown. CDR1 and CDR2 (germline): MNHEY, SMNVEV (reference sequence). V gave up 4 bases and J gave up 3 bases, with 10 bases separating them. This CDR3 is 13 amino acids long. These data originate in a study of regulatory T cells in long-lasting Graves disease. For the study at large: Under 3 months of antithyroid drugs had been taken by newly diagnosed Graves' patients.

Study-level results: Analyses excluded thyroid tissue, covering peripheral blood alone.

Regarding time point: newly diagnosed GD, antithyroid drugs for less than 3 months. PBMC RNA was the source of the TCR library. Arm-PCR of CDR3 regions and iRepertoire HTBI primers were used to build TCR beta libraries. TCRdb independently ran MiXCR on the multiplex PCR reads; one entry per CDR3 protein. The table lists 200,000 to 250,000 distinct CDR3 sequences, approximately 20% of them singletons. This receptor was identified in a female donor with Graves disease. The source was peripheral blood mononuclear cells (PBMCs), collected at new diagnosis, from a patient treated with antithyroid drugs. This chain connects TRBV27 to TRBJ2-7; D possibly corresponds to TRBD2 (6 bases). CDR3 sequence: CASSSREFYEQYF. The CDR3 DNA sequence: TGTGCCAGCAGTTCCCGGGAGTTCTACGAGCAGTACTTC.